The T cell receptor beta chain described here comes from a study of blood T cell repertoires in COVID-19. Study background: Sites across the United States, Italy and Spain contributed samples from acute and convalescent COVID-19.

Method: immunoSEQ multiplex PCR; TCRdb's copy keeps in-frame clones and lacks some. Among 70,000 or so clones, around 86% were seen once, and the ten largest hold about 3.2%. The CDR3 runs to 14 residues. Germline lookup yields CDR1 MNHNY and CDR2 SVGAGI (reference sequence). V was pared by 2 bases and J by 4 bases, with 12 bases between. The specimen was peripheral blood. The V and J genes are TRBV6-6 and TRBJ2-7; D may be TRBD2 (6 bases). The source of this sequence is an older man with acute or convalescent COVID-19. The CDR3 DNA reads as TGTGCCAGCAGTTACCTGGGGGGTTCATACGAGCAGTACTTC. This translates into CASSYLGGSYEQYF.